This T cell receptor beta chain was recovered during a study of blood T cell repertoires in COVID-19. Whole-study context: COVID-19 samples collected from the United States, Italy and Spain covered acute and convalescent phases. In each case, the material was cDNA or gDNA derived from T cells, B-cell-depleted T cells, or PBMCs.

Data came from immunoSEQ multiplex PCR; TCRdb stores just in-frame clones and leaves some out. The profile shows about 110,000 clones, nearly 80% of them singletons. The sequenced sample was peripheral blood. The sequence derives from an elderly woman with active or convalescent COVID-19.

CDR3 in DNA: TGCGCCAGCAGCTTGGCAGGGGGTTTTAACTATGGCTACACCTTC. This encodes CASSLAGGFNYGYTF. The J gene is TRBJ1-2, the V gene TRBV5-1; 7 bases fit TRBD1. This CDR3 has 15 residues. Germline-derived CDR1 and CDR2 are SGHRS and YFSETQ. The V and J ends lost 0 bases and 1 base, in that order; junction bases with no gene match: 3.